The 20 T cell receptor beta chains below were found in one sample sequenced in a study of early T cells in non-severe SARS-CoV-2 infection. MiXCR was run by TCRdb on the 5' RACE reads, yielding one entry per CDR3 protein. The table lists tens of thousands of distinct CDR3 sequences, under 15% of them singletons. The source material was whole blood. The receptors stem from an adult who was a healthcare worker with PCR-confirmed SARS-CoV-2 infection or an uninfected control (not recorded which).

This clonotype was counted ten times or more. CDR3 DNA: TGTGCCAGCAGCCCCGAGGGACAGGGGGAAAACGAGCAGTACTTC. It yields the protein CASSPEGQGENEQYF. The V and J genes are TRBV7-9 and TRBJ2-7; 11 positions agree with TRBD1. CDR1 is SEHNR and CDR2 is FQNEAQ in the germline V gene (reference sequence). This CDR3 contains 15 residues. Trimming removed 5 bases from V and 5 bases from J; junction bases left unmatched: 8. The full variable domain, rest sourced from reference TRBV7-9 and TRBJ2-7, is DTGVSQNPRHKITKRGQNVTFRCDPISEHNRLYWYRQTLGQGPEFLTYFQNEAQLEKSRLLSDRFSAERPKGSFSTLEIQRTEQGDSAMYLCASSPEGQGENEQYFGPGTRLTVT.

The CDR3 DNA reads as TGTGCCAGCAGCGCCCTGTCGACAGGCTATGGCTACACCTTC. Its translation is CASSALSTGYGYTF. The V call is TRBV11-2, the J call TRBJ1-2; maybe TRBD1 (6 bases). The CDR3 is 14 residues long. Trimming removed 5 bases at V and 4 bases at J, with 14 bases between. Germline V gene data show CDR1 as SGHAT and CDR2 as FQNNGV.

This clonotype was found a few times. This chain uses TRBV29-1 with TRBJ1-1; D remains ambiguous. V lost 1 base to trimming and J lost 2 bases, with 8 bases between them. CDR1 is SQVTM and CDR2 is ANQGSEA in the germline V gene. The CDR3 covers 13 residues. The CDR3 coding sequence is TGCAGCGTTGAAGGACGGCTTAACACTGAAGCTTTCTTT. Translation gives CSVEGRLNTEAFF.

This clonotype appeared many times. The chain couples TRBV24-1 to TRBJ2-3, with 7 bases that match TRBD2. Trimming at V came to 5 bases and at J to 4 bases, leaving 5 bases not matched to a gene. Per germline, CDR1 KGHDR and CDR2 SFDVKD. The CDR3 loop spans 14 amino acids. CDR3 DNA sequence: TGTGCCACCAGTGCTAGTAGCGGGCCAGATACGCAGTATTTT. Its translation: CATSASSGPDTQYF.

This clonotype has ten or more counts. This chain connects TRBV29-1 to TRBJ2-3; 7 bases are a match to TRBD2. The CDR3 consists of 16 residues. The V segment lost 7 bases and the J segment 2 bases; nucleotides outside the gene matches: 15. Germline CDR1 and CDR2: SQVTM and ANQGSEA. This chain's CDR3 is CSAEGGAGLVTDTQYF. In nucleotides, the CDR3 is TGCAGCGCTGAGGGAGGGGCGGGCCTCGTCACAGATACGCAGTATTTT.

This clonotype occurred many times. The chain combines TRBV5-1 with TRBJ2-5, with 8 bases lining up with TRBD1. The CDR3 is 15 amino acids. From germline, CDR1 is SGHRS and CDR2 YFSETQ. Losses at the gene ends were 6 bases for V and 0 bases for J; bases not matched to a gene: 7. The CDR3 nucleotides read TGCGCCAGCAAACAGGGGGTAATGTACCAAGAGACCCAGTACTTC. Translating it yields CASKQGVMYQETQYF.

This clonotype was counted ten times or more. The CDR3 nucleotides read TGCGCCAGCAGCCCCCGAGGGAGACAGGTGTTTTACACTGAAGCTTTCTTT. It translates to CASSPRGRQVFYTEAFF. V and J are TRBV5-1 and TRBJ1-1, with a tentative D call TRBD1 (6 bases). This CDR3 has 17 residues. With 4 bases removed from V and 3 bases from J, the gap between germline ends came to 22 bases. Per the germline V gene, CDR1 is SGHRS and CDR2 is YFSETQ.

The chain uses TRBV5-1 and TRBJ2-7, with 7 bases identical to TRBD1. The CDR3 extends over 14 amino acids. CDR1 is SGHRS and CDR2 is YFSETQ in the germline V gene. V lost 6 bases and J lost 4; bases outside the gene matches: 10. The DNA of the CDR3 is TGCGCCAGCATATCCGGGACAGCGAATTACGAGCAGTACTTC. Its translation is CASISGTANYEQYF. The whole variable domain, remainder taken from reference TRBV5-1 and TRBJ2-7, is KAGVTQTPRYLIKTRGQQVTLSCSPISGHRSVSWYQQTPGQGLQFLFEYFSETQRNKGNFPGRFSGRQFSNSRSEMNVSTLELGDSALYLCASISGTANYEQYFGPGTRLTVT.

This clonotype was recorded at least ten times. The rearrangement joins TRBV10-1 to TRBJ2-1; 7 bases are shared with TRBD2. V was pared by 6 bases and J by 1 base, with 15 bases of the junction left unmatched. CDR3 length: 18 residues. Germline CDR1 and CDR2: WNHNN and SYGVQD (reference sequence). The CDR3 sequence is CASSLTREVLGSYNEQFF. The CDR3 bases are TGCGCCAGCAGCCTTACCCGGGAGGTCTTAGGGTCCTACAATGAGCAGTTCTTC.

This clonotype was seen repeatedly, ten times or more. The V and J genes are TRBV9 and TRBJ2-1, with TRBD2 identical over 8 bases. CDR1 and CDR2 (germline): SGDLS, YYNGEE. Trimming removed 3 bases from V and 3 bases from J; junction bases left unmatched: 14. The CDR3 runs 18 residues. CDR3 sequence (DNA): TGTGCCAGCAGCGCGACGTCCCCTCCAGCGGGAGACTACAATGAGCAGTTCTTC. It translates to CASSATSPPAGDYNEQFF.

The chain couples TRBV20-1 to TRBJ1-2; the D gene is possibly TRBD1 (6 bases). With 3 bases removed from V and 8 bases from J, the gap between germline ends came to 16 bases. This CDR3 region has 13 residues. Looked up from germline, CDR1 is DFQATT and CDR2 is SNEGSKA (reference sequence). The CDR3 protein is CSASQQGAGGYTF. DNA for the CDR3: TGCAGTGCTAGTCAACAGGGCGCGGGAGGCTACACCTTC.

This clonotype was observed a few times. V and J are TRBV6-2 or TRBV6-3 and TRBJ2-7, with no clear D. The CDR3 runs 12 residues. V was clipped by 2 bases and J by 1 base, with 3 bases between them. Germline assignment: CDR1 MNHEY and CDR2 SVGEGT. The CDR3 DNA is TGTGCCAGCAGTTACGCGTCCTACGAGCAGTACTTC. Translating it yields CASSYASYEQYF.

The table lists this clonotype with many counts. The rearrangement links TRBV11-3 to TRBJ2-2; TRBD2 is a possible D gene (6 bases). Between the trimmed V and J ends, which lost 5 bases and 1 base, there was a span of 17 bases. Germline V gene sequence: CDR1 SGHNT, CDR2 YENEEA. This CDR3 spans 17 amino acids. The CDR3 here is CASSLRGAQGNTGELFF. CDR3 sequence (DNA): TGTGCCAGCAGCCTCCGCGGGGCGCAGGGGAACACCGGGGAGCTGTTTTTT.

This clonotype appeared many times. The gene calls are TRBV5-1 and TRBJ2-1; TRBD2 matches at 13 bases. Looked up from germline, CDR1 is SGHRS and CDR2 is YFSETQ. With V trimmed by 4 bases and J by 5 bases, 6 bases remained unmatched. CDR3 size: 16 residues. CDR3 protein: CASSAWTSGGDNEQFF. The CDR3 DNA reads as TGCGCCAGCAGCGCCTGGACTAGCGGGGGAGACAATGAGCAGTTCTTC.

This clonotype was recorded many times. The J gene is TRBJ1-6, the V gene TRBV7-6; D is unresolved. Germline V gene sequence: CDR1 SGHVS, CDR2 FNYEAQ. The CDR3 loop spans 15 amino acids. Trimming took 1 base from V and 0 from J, leaving 4 bases between them. The CDR3 DNA follows: TGTGCCAGCAGCTTAGGAAGCTCCTATAATTCACCCCTCCACTTT. Its translation is CASSLGSSYNSPLHF.

This clonotype was observed a few times. This rearrangement joins TRBV28 to TRBJ1-5; 9 positions match TRBD1. Germline CDR1 and CDR2: MDHEN and SYDVKM. Losses at the gene ends were 7 bases for V and 4 bases for J; bases not matched to a gene: 11. CDR3 size: 16 residues. CDR3 amino acids: CASTLPGQGPNQPQHF. The CDR3 DNA reads TGTGCCAGCACCTTACCAGGACAGGGGCCAAATCAGCCCCAGCATTTT.

The CDR3 DNA follows: TGTGCCAGCAGCGTAGGTGACGGGAGCTACAATGAGCAGTTCTTC. Its translation: CASSVGDGSYNEQFF. This sequence joins TRBV9 and TRBJ2-1; perhaps TRBD2 as D (6 bases). The CDR3 runs to 15 residues. V dropped 0 bases and J dropped 3 bases, with 10 bases sitting between them. Germline loops: CDR1 SGDLS, CDR2 YYNGEE. Full variable domain (outside the CDR3, taken from reference TRBV9 and TRBJ2-1): DSGVTQTPKHLITATGQRVTLRCSPRSGDLSVYWYQQSLDQGLQFLIQYYNGEERAKGNILERFSAQQFPDLHSELNLSSLELGDSALYFCASSVGDGSYNEQFFGPGTRLTVL.

There are many counts of this clonotype. The V and J genes are TRBV6-5 and TRBJ2-7; D remains unclear. Germline CDR1 MNHEY, CDR2 SVGAGI. This CDR3 is built from 14 residues. V was clipped by 2 bases and J by 5 bases, with 13 bases between them. In nucleotides, the CDR3 is TGTGCCAGCAGTTACCGAGACCCAGGCGACGAGCAGTACTTC. It codes for CASSYRDPGDEQYF.

This clonotype has at least ten counts. The J gene is TRBJ2-5, the V gene TRBV9, with 7 bases identical to TRBD1. The CDR3 sequence is 14 residues long. Germline lookup yields CDR1 SGDLS and CDR2 YYNGEE. V gave up 3 bases and J gave up 2 bases; unmatched junction bases: 4. The CDR3 nucleotides are TGTGCCAGCAGCGCCGGACAGGAACAAGAGACCCAGTACTTC. This codes for CASSAGQEQETQYF.

The chain carries TRBV6-1 and TRBJ1-6; weak D call: TRBD1 (5 bases). CDR1 is MNHNS and CDR2 is SASEGT in the germline V gene. V shed 1 base and J shed 5 bases, with 18 bases lying between them. CDR3 size: 18 residues. The CDR3 bases are TGTGCCAGCAGTGAAGTAGTCGTCCGGGGACTAAATAATTCACCCCTCCACTTT. Protein product: CASSEVVVRGLNNSPLHF.